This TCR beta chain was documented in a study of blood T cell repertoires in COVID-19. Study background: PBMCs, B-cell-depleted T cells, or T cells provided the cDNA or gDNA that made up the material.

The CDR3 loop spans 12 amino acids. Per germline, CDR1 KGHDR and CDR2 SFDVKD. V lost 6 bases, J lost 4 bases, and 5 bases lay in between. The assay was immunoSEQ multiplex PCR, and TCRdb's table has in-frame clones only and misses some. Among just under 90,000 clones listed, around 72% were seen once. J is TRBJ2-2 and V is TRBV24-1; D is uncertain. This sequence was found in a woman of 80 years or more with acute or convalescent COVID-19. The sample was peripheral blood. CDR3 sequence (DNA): TGTGCCACCAGTTTCTCCACCGGGGAGCTGTTTTTT. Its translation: CATSFSTGELFF.